The sequence of this T cell receptor (beta chain) was determined in a study of monozygotic twins with inflammatory bowel disease (dated by TCRdb to the late 2010s). Regarding the complete study: In total, around 28 monozygotic twin pairs made up the full study: 19 Danish pairs, all IBD-discordant, plus nine German pairs, of which four were IBD-concordant and five were IBD-discordant. Each individual had, on average, about 151 000 unique TCRalpha sequences and 181 000 unique TCRbeta sequences available for analysis. Within discordant pairs, disease-associated traits were sought mainly by comparing IBD patients with their genetically identical healthy co-twins.

The CDR3 covers 17 residues, taking in both the cysteine and the phenylalanine. No DNA was logged. For CDR1 and CDR2, the germline V gene (reference sequence) lists DFQATT and SNEGSKA. A word on this clonotype: No cognate antigen has been identified for it.

The paper as a whole reports these results and caveats: Differing immunosuppressive treatments among patients may have added background noise and inter-individual variability to the repertoires. Measured by the inverse Simpson index, TCRbeta repertoire diversity was lower in IBD patients than in their healthy co-twins. Concordant and discordant twins showed no difference in repertoire similarity, possibly because of limited statistical power. Compared with healthy twins, IBD patients had fewer clonotypes in common with other individuals, a difference most pronounced in patients showing signs of disease activity. The results gave no support for a single strong signal or clonotype linked to IBD. The analysis was unable to tell different T cell subtypes apart.

From each donor, a 2.5 ml peripheral blood sample was drawn into PAXgene tubes and stored at -80 degrees C. Total RNA was isolated from whole blood with the PAXgene blood miRNA kit on an automated QIAcube, without T cell sorting. Deep TCRalpha and TCRbeta repertoire profiling with unique molecular barcoding was performed on peripheral blood of monozygotic twin pairs concordant or discordant for inflammatory bowel disease. Smoking habits were recorded for all twin pairs, and individuals were classified as current, former or never smokers. Libraries were prepared through 5' RACE. Preparation of each TCR library used approximately 3.5 ug of total RNA. For each sample, cDNA synthesis with SMARTScribe reverse transcriptase was split into eight separate reactions. During cDNA synthesis, template switching was used to introduce unique molecular identifiers that contained a 6-nucleotide sample barcode. TCRalpha and TCRbeta cDNA was amplified by two nested PCRs of around 16 and 10 cycles, with bead purification after each PCR. Before amplification, cDNA was treated with uracil DNA-glycosylase and purified using the QIAquick PCR purification kit. The second PCR was the step at which Illumina TruSeq-compatible adapters and sample-specific barcodes were added. Library quality and concentration were assessed using TapeStation and Qubit, and about 5 ng of each library was pooled. Sequencing of the pooled libraries was done on an Illumina HiSeq2500 single-index Rapid Run using custom sequencing primers and 2 x 100 bp reads. On the authors' methods: MiGEC version 1.2.6 was used for UMI-based consensus assembly to correct PCR and sequencing errors. MiXCR version 2.1.1 was used for V(D)J alignment, clonotype assembly and CDR3 extraction. To normalise gene usage, clonotype sharing and MAIT/NKT TCR abundance, the analysis used the top 1000, 10 000 and 20 000 clonotypes per sample. After downsampling to 27 000 UMIs, diversity was calculated as the inverse Simpson index using the vegan R package. Statistical testing used paired Mann-Whitney U tests on the discordant twin pairs and applied Benjamini-Hochberg correction for multiple testing. Once TCRdb had reprocessed the reads, it stored one entry per CDR3 protein sequence and supplied no DNA. The V and J calls and clone size are TCRdb's, not the authors'. The sample table includes tens of thousands of distinct CDR3 sequences. In total, the top ten clones hold 6% to 9.5% of the sample.

The clonotype comes from a human donor with ulcerative colitis or Crohn's disease, or a healthy co-twin of an affected twin (not recorded which). Sequenced: blood. The sequence joins TRBV20-1 to TRBJ2-2; the TCRdb call, TRBD1, lacks DNA for checking. CDR3 region: CSARAPMAGGNTGELFF.